This T cell receptor beta chain was captured by sequencing in a study of T-cell reconstitution after alpha-beta-depleted transplantation in children. Overall study results and limits: Several hundred expanded graft clones reportedly were the source of alpha-beta T cells about two months after transplant. After transplant, high TCRbeta diversity at day 60 in some patients arose from surviving recipient T cells and thymic progenitors. Most T-cell counts and diversity one year after the transplant came from T cells that were newly produced.

From germline, CDR1 is SGHRS and CDR2 YFSETQ. The V gene lost 4 bases and the J gene lost 4 bases, with 19 bases spanning the gap. The CDR3 has 16 residues. Preparation of the TCRbeta library was carried out with unique molecular identifiers. TCRdb re-derived calls from the PCR reads in MiXCR, one entry per CDR3 protein. The sample consists of 120,000 to 150,000 distinct CDR3 sequences, 8% to 10% of them appearing once. In its sample, this clonotype was seen a few times. Its antigen is unidentified. This clonotype originated in a female patient aged 2-15 years who had a stem cell transplant for congenital amegakaryocytic thrombocytopenia, so the T cells may come from the graft donor. The chain combines TRBV5-1 with TRBJ2-3; D is possibly TRBD2 (7 bases). The specimen was PBMCs, mostly from graft donor cells, collected 180 days after TCRalphabeta/CD19-depleted stem cell transplant. CDR3 nucleotides: TGCGCCAGCAGCCCTGGGGACGGGGGGCGTGCAGATACGCAGTATTTT. Amino acid sequence: CASSPGDGGRADTQYF.